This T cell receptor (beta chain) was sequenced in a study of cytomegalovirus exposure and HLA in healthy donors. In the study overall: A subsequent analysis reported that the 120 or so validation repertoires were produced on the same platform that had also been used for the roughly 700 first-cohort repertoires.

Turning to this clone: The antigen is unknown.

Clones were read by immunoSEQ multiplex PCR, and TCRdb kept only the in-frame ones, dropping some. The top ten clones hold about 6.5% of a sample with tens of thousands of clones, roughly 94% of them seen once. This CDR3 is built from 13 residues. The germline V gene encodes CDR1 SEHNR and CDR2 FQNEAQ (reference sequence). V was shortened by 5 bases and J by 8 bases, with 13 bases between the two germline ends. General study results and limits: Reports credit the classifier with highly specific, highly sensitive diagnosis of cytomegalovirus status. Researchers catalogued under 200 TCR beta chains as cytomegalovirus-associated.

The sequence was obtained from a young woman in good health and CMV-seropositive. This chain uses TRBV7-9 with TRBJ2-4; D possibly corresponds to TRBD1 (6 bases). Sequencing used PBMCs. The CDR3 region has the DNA TGTGCCAGCAGCGTCTCACACAGGGACATTCAGTACTTC. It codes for CASSVSHRDIQYF. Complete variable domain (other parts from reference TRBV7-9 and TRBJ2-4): DTGVSQNPRHKITKRGQNVTFRCDPISEHNRLYWYRQTLGQGPEFLTYFQNEAQLEKSRLLSDRFSAERPKGSFSTLEIQRTEQGDSAMYLCASSVSHRDIQYFGAGTRLSVL.